This T cell receptor (beta chain) was retrieved from a study of T cell responses to AZD1222 COVID-19 vaccine. Trimming removed 0 bases from V and 9 bases from J, with 21 bases in between. The germline V gene has CDR1 LGHNA and CDR2 YSLEER. The CDR3 sequence is 17 residues long. The method was immunoSEQ multiplex PCR; TCRdb's version includes in-frame clones alone and lacks a portion of them. The sample yields 97,000 or so clones, around 83% seen once. The sample was peripheral blood, taken on day 0 of AZD1222 vaccination. The genes are TRBV4-3 and TRBJ2-1, with TRBD1 as a possible D gene (5 bases). The receptor comes from an adult in good health. The CDR3: CASSQEPRSGHPSEQFF. In DNA form, the CDR3 reads TGCGCCAGCAGCCAAGAACCAAGGTCAGGGCATCCGAGTGAGCAGTTCTTC.